The 15 T cell receptor beta chains given below trace back to one sample, sequenced in a study of cytomegalovirus exposure and HLA in healthy donors. The PCR made use of 60 Vbeta and 13 Jbeta primers. Produced via immunoSEQ multiplex PCR; TCRdb's table is partial and in-frame only. The data hold 160,000 or so clones, with 80% to 90% observed a single time. Input material: PBMCs. These receptors were obtained from a woman aged 25 to 39 in good health and CMV-seropositive.

The V and J genes are TRBV27 and TRBJ2-2; 8 bases align to TRBD2. Germline V gives CDR1 MNHEY, CDR2 SMNVEV (reference sequence). The CDR3 is made up of 16 amino acids. V lost 10 bases, J lost 3 bases, and 13 bases stayed unmatched. CDR3 protein: CAIGKWAGGYTGELFF. The CDR3 bases are TGTGCCATCGGGAAATGGGCGGGGGGCTACACCGGGGAGCTGTTTTTT.

This clone was observed a few times. The chain uses TRBV7-9 and TRBJ1-5; the D gene is possibly TRBD1 (6 bases). The CDR3 contains 15 residues. The germline CDR1 and CDR2 sequences are SEHNR and FQNEAQ (reference sequence). V was cut by 2 bases and J by 1 base, with 9 bases left in between. The CDR3 sequence: CASSLTGRSNQPQHF. Written as DNA, the CDR3 is TGTGCCAGCAGCTTAACAGGGCGCAGCAATCAGCCCCAGCATTTT.

The V gene is TRBV7-2, the J gene TRBJ1-6; no firm D call. This CDR3 has 13 residues. Germline assignment: CDR1 SGHTA and CDR2 FQGNSA. Deletions cut 7 bases from V and 7 bases from J, with 11 bases between. The CDR3 bases are TGTGCCAGCATTAAGAGCCCGAATTCACCCCTCCACTTT. This sequence encodes CASIKSPNSPLHF.

The chain recombines TRBV4-3 with TRBJ2-3, with 10 nucleotides matching TRBD1. Germline lookup yields CDR1 LGHNA and CDR2 YSLEER. CDR3 size: 16 residues. V lost 1 base and J lost 3; bases outside the gene matches: 4. The CDR3 nucleotides are TGCGCCAGCAGCCAAGCGGGGACAGGGGAGACAGATACGCAGTATTTT. This encodes CASSQAGTGETDTQYF.

V gene TRBV25-1 combines with J gene TRBJ2-3; TRBD1 is a possible D gene (6 bases). The germline gives CDR1 MGHDK, CDR2 SYGVNS. Trimming shortened V by 5 bases and J by 4 bases, and 16 bases separated the two germline ends. This CDR3 has 15 residues. The CDR3 DNA follows: TGTGCCAGCAGTCCTCCGGGTTGGGGGCCAGATACGCAGTATTTT. Encoded protein: CASSPPGWGPDTQYF.

This chain joins TRBV5-6 and TRBJ1-2; D might be TRBD1 (5 bases). Germline CDR1 is SGHDT and CDR2 is YYEEEE. This CDR3 has 14 residues. V lost 0 bases, J lost 7 bases, and 13 bases lay in between. This chain's CDR3 is CASSLGIGARGYTF. The CDR3 coding sequence is TGTGCCAGCAGCTTGGGGATAGGGGCGCGTGGCTACACCTTC.

V usage is TRBV5-1 and J usage is TRBJ2-3; TRBD2 matches 15 bases. J gave up 8 bases and V 0 bases, and 1 base lay outside the gene matches. This CDR3 contains 15 residues. Per germline, CDR1 SGHRS and CDR2 YFSETQ. The DNA of the CDR3 is TGCGCCAGCAGCTTGGGGACTAGCGGGGGGGTTACGCAGTATTTT. It specifies CASSLGTSGGVTQYF.

In nucleotides, the CDR3 is TGCGCCAGCAGCTTGGCCGGGACTAGCGGGGGGTATGGGGGCTACGAGCAGTACTTC. Translated: CASSLAGTSGGYGGYEQYF. The chain combines TRBV5-1 with TRBJ2-7, with 15 bases matching TRBD2. The CDR3 sequence is 19 residues long. V was clipped by 0 bases and J by 3 bases; unmatched bases: 10. Germline CDR1 reads SGHRS; CDR2 reads YFSETQ. Based on the CDR3 plus reference TRBV5-1 and TRBJ2-7, the full variable domain is KAGVTQTPRYLIKTRGQQVTLSCSPISGHRSVSWYQQTPGQGLQFLFEYFSETQRNKGNFPGRFSGRQFSNSRSEMNVSTLELGDSALYLCASSLAGTSGGYGGYEQYFGPGTRLTVT.

This chain connects TRBV28 to TRBJ1-5; D gene unclear. CDR1 and CDR2 (germline): MDHEN, SYDVKM. The CDR3 has 16 residues. V lost 7 bases, J lost 4 bases, and 20 bases lay in between. The CDR3 spells CASTKHRRRKNQPQHF. The CDR3 DNA reads TGTGCCAGCACCAAACACCGCCGCCGCAAAAATCAGCCCCAGCATTTT. The entire variable domain, with the rest obtained from reference TRBV28 and TRBJ1-5, is as follows: DVKVTQSSRYLVKRTGEKVFLECVQDMDHENMFWYRQDPGLGLRLIYFSYDVKMKEKGDIPEGYSVSREKKERFSLILESASTNQTSMYLCASTKHRRRKNQPQHFGDGTRLSIL.

This chain uses TRBV6-1 with TRBJ2-1; TRBD2 matches at 8 bases. Looked up from germline, CDR1 is MNHNS and CDR2 is SASEGT. The junction had 1 base not matched to a gene; V was cut back by 2 bases and J by 1 base. CDR3 size: 15 residues. Written as DNA, the CDR3 is TGTGCCAGCAGTGAACTAGCGGGTTCCTACAATGAGCAGTTCTTC. This encodes CASSELAGSYNEQFF.

This clone was detected only once. V and J are TRBV5-1 and TRBJ2-3, with 8 bases lining up with TRBD1. The junction had 5 bases not matched to a gene; V was cut back by 5 bases and J by 3 bases. Germline lookup yields CDR1 SGHRS and CDR2 YFSETQ. The CDR3 runs to 14 residues. The CDR3 spells CASSPDRGTDTQYF. For the CDR3, the DNA is TGCGCCAGCAGTCCCGACAGGGGAACAGATACGCAGTATTTT.

V is TRBV29-1 and J is TRBJ1-2; 7 bases are a match to TRBD1. CDR1 is SQVTM, CDR2 ANQGSEA, per germline. J lost 0 bases, V lost 4 bases, and 11 bases had no gene match. This CDR3 has 16 residues. The CDR3 region is CSVVGQDRSTNYGYTF. In DNA, the CDR3 is TGCAGCGTTGTTGGTCAGGACAGGAGCACTAACTATGGCTACACCTTC.

The CDR3 region has the DNA TGTGCCAGCAGCCGACAGGGTCCTAGCACAGATACGCAGTATTTT. Translation gives CASSRQGPSTDTQYF. The chain has TRBV7-8 and TRBJ2-3; 7 bases line up with TRBD1. The ends lost 5 bases at V and 0 bases at J; junction bases unmatched: 5. CDR3 length: 15 residues. Germline loops: CDR1 SGHVS, CDR2 FQNEAQ.

The rearrangement joins TRBV5-8 to TRBJ2-3; 12 bases fit TRBD2. Germline V lookup: CDR1 SGHTS, CDR2 YDEGEE. This CDR3 is 15 amino acids long. Trimming at V came to 5 bases and at J to 7 bases, leaving 8 bases not matched to a gene. Here the CDR3 DNA reads TGTGCCAGCAGTCTAGCGGGGGGGCCTTTAAATACGCAGTATTTT. Protein product: CASSLAGGPLNTQYF.

The J gene is TRBJ2-7, the V gene TRBV6-1; TRBD1 is a possible D gene (5 bases). The CDR3 covers 15 residues. Germline CDR1 reads MNHNS; CDR2 reads SASEGT. Trimming pared 0 bases from V and 12 bases from J, leaving 21 bases between. The CDR3 DNA sequence: TGTGCCAGCAGTGAAGCGTTCCAGGGTCTTCTCGTCCGGTACTTC. Encoded protein: CASSEAFQGLLVRYF.